Detailed here is one T cell receptor beta chain. TCR beta VDJ combinations and CDR3 sequences were profiled from genomic DNA. TCRdb reprocessed the reads via MiXCR and lists one record per CDR3 protein. This table holds a few hundred thousand distinct CDR3 sequences, around 63% found once. The entry originates in a study of CD8+CD57+ T cells in acquired aplastic anemia. Study information: Recorded DNA amounts for sorted CD4+ and CD8+ cells had an average of 3.2 ug.

This clonotype was sampled from a human donor in good health. Sequencing was performed on sorted CD4+, CD8+, or CD8+CD57+ T cells (not recorded which) from PBMCs.

CDR3 in amino acids: CASRWAGVETQYF. CDR3 DNA: TGTGCCAGCCGGTGGGCGGGAGTCGAGACCCAGTACTTC. The chain links TRBV5-8 to TRBJ2-5; 7 nucleotides align to TRBD2. CDR3 length: 13 amino acids. V shed 7 bases, J shed 5 bases, and the junction held 8 bases outside the gene matches. Germline V gene sequence: CDR1 SGHTS, CDR2 YDEGEE. Full variable domain (missing parts from reference TRBV5-8 and TRBJ2-5): EAGVTQSPTHLIKTRGQQATLRCSPISGHTSVYWYQQALGLGLQFLLWYDEGEERNRGNFPPRFSGRQFPNYSSELNVNALELEDSALYLCASRWAGVETQYFGPGTRLLVL.